The 15 T cell receptor beta chains in this list originate from one sample, sequenced in a study of T cells in Graves' hyperthyroidism and ophthalmopathy. Amplification of TCR beta CDR3 regions was performed using RNA transcripts as template. First-round RT-PCR of the TCR CDR3 relied on the HTBI primer set. TCRdb re-derived calls from the multiplex PCR reads in MiXCR, one entry per CDR3 protein. The table lists approximately 400,000 distinct CDR3 sequences, about a sixth of them singletons. The sequenced sample consisted of blood. Receptor source: a woman aged 18-30 years with Graves' hyperthyroidism.

This clonotype was seen more than once but under ten times. The chain uses TRBV2 and TRBJ2-1; tentatively, D is TRBD1 (6 bases). The V gene's germline CDR1 is SNHLY and CDR2 FYNNEI. The V gene lost 7 bases and the J gene lost 4 bases, with 14 bases spanning the gap. The CDR3 has 14 amino acids. The CDR3 DNA is TGTGCCAGCAAGGGCTTAACAGGGTACAATGAGCAGTTCTTC. This translates into CASKGLTGYNEQFF.

The sample holds many counts of this clonotype. J is TRBJ2-5 and V is TRBV28; TRBD1 might be the D (5 bases). V was cut by 2 bases and J by 5 bases, with 12 bases left in between. Germline lookup yields CDR1 MDHEN and CDR2 SYDVKM. The CDR3 runs to 14 residues. The CDR3 bases are TGTGCCAGCAGTTTAGCAGGGTTGAGGGAGACCCAGTACTTC. Its translation: CASSLAGLRETQYF. The entire variable domain, with the rest obtained from reference TRBV28 and TRBJ2-5, is as follows: DVKVTQSSRYLVKRTGEKVFLECVQDMDHENMFWYRQDPGLGLRLIYFSYDVKMKEKGDIPEGYSVSREKKERFSLILESASTNQTSMYLCASSLAGLRETQYFGPGTRLLVL.

On this clonotype itself: This could be a read error, since a much larger clone is one nucleotide away. The chain has TRBV18 and TRBJ2-4; D uncertain. The V gene's germline CDR1 is KGHSH and CDR2 LQKENI. The CDR3 has 13 residues. V shed 0 bases and J shed 12 bases, with 12 bases lying between them. DNA for the CDR3: TGTGCCAGCTCACCACCGGGGTTAGGCACTCAGTACTTC. It translates to CASSPPGLGTQYF.

This clonotype was recorded once. A much bigger clone sits one base away, suggesting this may be a read error. The V and J genes are TRBV14 and TRBJ2-1; no firm D call. From germline, CDR1 is SGHDN and CDR2 FVKESK. The CDR3 totals 16 residues. V was cut by 0 bases and J by 10 bases, with 19 bases left in between. DNA of the CDR3: TGTGCCAGCAGCCAAGAGCGACTCTCTGTCTCCTACGAGCAGTTCTTC. Residues: CASSQERLSVSYEQFF.

This clonotype was found many times. This chain joins TRBV11-1 and TRBJ2-7; possibly TRBD1 for D (5 bases). Germline V gives CDR1 SGHAT, CDR2 FQDESV (reference sequence). The CDR3 loop spans 16 amino acids. The V end lost 7 bases, the J end lost 0 bases, and 19 bases lay between the germline ends. The CDR3 DNA follows: TGTGCCAGCACCTGGGGATACAGGAAGGGCTCCTACGAGCAGTACTTC. Translating it yields CASTWGYRKGSYEQYF.

This clonotype has more than one count but fewer than ten. The chain links TRBV7-9 to TRBJ1-3, with a weak D call TRBD1 (5 bases). CDR3 length equals 16 residues. The V gene lost 4 bases and the J gene lost 2 bases, with 15 bases spanning the gap. The germline V gene has CDR1 SEHNR and CDR2 FQNEAQ (reference sequence). The DNA of the CDR3 is TGTGCCAGCAGCTCTAATTTCAGGGTGGCTGGAAACACCATATATTTT. This codes for CASSSNFRVAGNTIYF.

This clonotype was counted ten times or more. The chain joins TRBV6-2 or TRBV6-3 to TRBJ2-5; 12 nucleotides agree with TRBD2. Trimming at V came to 5 bases and at J to 2 bases, leaving 9 bases not matched to a gene. Germline-derived CDR1 and CDR2 are MNHEY and SVGEGT. The CDR3 length is 17 residues. CDR3 coding DNA: TGTGCCAGCAGTCCTTGGGCAGGACTAGCGGGACAAGAGACCCAGTACTTC. Translated: CASSPWAGLAGQETQYF.

In this sample, this clonotype turned up many times. The chain recombines TRBV20-1 with TRBJ2-2; D remains unclear. The CDR3 spans 16 residues. Trimming shortened V by 2 bases and J by 0 bases, and 13 bases separated the two germline ends. Germline V gene data show CDR1 as DFQATT and CDR2 as SNEGSKA (reference sequence). This CDR3 reads CSARFRQVPNTGELFF. Written as DNA, the CDR3 is TGCAGTGCTAGATTTAGGCAGGTACCGAACACCGGGGAGCTGTTTTTT.

This clonotype has a count of ten or more. The J gene is TRBJ2-7, the V gene TRBV28; 10 bases agree with TRBD2. Germline V gene sequence: CDR1 MDHEN, CDR2 SYDVKM. The ends lost 7 bases at V and 5 bases at J; junction bases unmatched: 11. The CDR3 has 15 amino acids. The CDR3 is CASMPVTSGIDEQYF. In DNA, the CDR3 is TGTGCCAGCATGCCGGTCACTAGCGGGATCGACGAGCAGTACTTC.

The rearrangement links TRBV10-2 to TRBJ2-1, with D tentatively TRBD1 (6 bases). Germline assignment: CDR1 WSHSY and CDR2 SAAADI. V lost 6 bases, J lost 2 bases, and 14 bases lay in between. This CDR3 contains 15 residues. The CDR3 sequence: CASRRTANTYNEQFF. The CDR3 DNA reads TGCGCCAGCAGGAGGACAGCGAACACCTACAATGAGCAGTTCTTC.

This chain joins TRBV9 and TRBJ2-1; 9 nucleotides agree with TRBD2. CDR1 is SGDLS and CDR2 is YYNGEE in the germline V gene. The CDR3 length is 20 residues. Trimming cost V 0 bases and J 8 bases; bases outside gene matches: 21. The CDR3 DNA reads as TGTGCCAGCAGCGTAGGGACTAGCGATCTGTCTTTGCCTTTTTTGGATGAGCAGTTCTTC. Translating gives CASSVGTSDLSLPFLDEQFF.

The chain employs TRBV6-6 and TRBJ2-5; D possibly corresponds to TRBD1 (5 bases). The ends were cut back, 0 bases at V and 4 bases at J, with 9 bases in the middle. Germline V CDR1 and CDR2: MNHNY, SVGAGI (reference sequence). This CDR3 is built from 14 residues. The CDR3 DNA is TGTGCCAGCAGTTACTCGCTAGGGGCAGAGACCCAGTACTTC. Protein: CASSYSLGAETQYF.

The chain links TRBV7-3 to TRBJ2-3, with TRBD2 matching 8 bases. Germline assignment: CDR1 SGHTA and CDR2 FQGTGA. V trimming: 5 bases; J trimming: 1 base; junction bases outside the gene matches: 8. This CDR3 is 16 amino acids long. The CDR3 region is CASSPTGGGGTDTQYF. The CDR3, as DNA: TGTGCCAGCAGCCCCACGGGGGGGGGGGGCACAGATACGCAGTATTTT.

At least ten counts were recorded for this clonotype. In DNA form, the CDR3 reads TGTGCCAGCAGTGACTCTAGCACCTACAATGAGCAGTTCTTC. It translates to CASSDSSTYNEQFF. The genes are TRBV2 and TRBJ2-1, with a possible D match to TRBD2 (5 bases). V was clipped by 3 bases and J by 2 bases, with 8 bases between them. Germline V gives CDR1 SNHLY, CDR2 FYNNEI. This CDR3 has 14 amino acids.

The chain recombines TRBV12-3 or TRBV12-4 with TRBJ1-3; no clear D. V lost 8 bases, J lost 0 bases, and 8 bases lay in between. This CDR3 has 13 residues. The CDR3 nucleotides read TGTGCCAGCGAAGACTACTCTGGAAACACCATATATTTT. This translates into CASEDYSGNTIYF.